These 24 T cell receptor beta chains originate from one sample sequenced in a study of cytomegalovirus exposure and HLA in healthy donors. The PCR used 60 Vbeta and 13 Jbeta primers. Clones were sequenced by immunoSEQ multiplex PCR, and TCRdb holds only the in-frame ones, with some missing. The sample lists roughly 100,000 clones; under 80% were seen once. Sequenced input: PBMCs. Receptors were obtained from a young woman in good health and CMV-seropositive.

This chain uses TRBV5-1 with TRBJ2-3; D not resolved. V gave up 0 bases and J gave up 4 bases, with 6 bases separating them. Germline V gene data show CDR1 as SGHRS and CDR2 as YFSETQ. The CDR3 runs to 13 residues. The CDR3 coding sequence is TGCGCCAGCAGCTTGGCCTCGGCAGATACGCAGTATTTT. This translates into CASSLASADTQYF.

This chain links TRBV5-4 with TRBJ2-2, with D possibly being TRBD1 (6 bases). The CDR3 sequence is 15 residues long. The V gene lost 1 base and the J gene lost 6 bases, with 13 bases spanning the gap. In germline, CDR1 is SGHNT, CDR2 YYREEE (reference sequence). The CDR3 spells CASSLQGRNSGELFF. CDR3 sequence (DNA): TGTGCCAGCAGCTTGCAGGGGCGTAATTCCGGGGAGCTGTTTTTT.

V and J are TRBV5-1 and TRBJ2-3; TRBD2 matches at 9 bases. The CDR3 covers 17 residues. Trimming cost V 7 bases and J 1 base; bases outside gene matches: 13. CDR1 SGHRS and CDR2 YFSETQ come from the germline V gene. The DNA for the CDR3 is TGCGCCAGCTCCAGGCCGGGACTAGCCCCTGGCACAGATACGCAGTATTTT. Protein product: CASSRPGLAPGTDTQYF.

The chain recombines TRBV27 with TRBJ2-7; 9 bases are shared with TRBD1. The germline CDR1 and CDR2 sequences are MNHEY and SMNVEV (reference sequence). V was clipped by 3 bases and J by 7 bases; unmatched bases: 7. CDR3 length: 14 amino acids. CDR3: CASSFRQGVGEQYF. The CDR3 DNA reads as TGTGCCAGCAGTTTTCGACAGGGGGTGGGGGAGCAGTACTTC.

V usage is TRBV20-1 and J usage is TRBJ1-1; D is uncertain. CDR1 and CDR2 (germline): DFQATT, SNEGSKA (reference sequence). V dropped 1 base and J dropped 11 bases, with 8 bases sitting between them. The CDR3 spans 10 residues. Here the CDR3 reads CSARGEYAFF. CDR3 coding DNA: TGCAGTGCTAGAGGAGAGTATGCTTTCTTT.

This clone appeared a few times. V usage is TRBV6-5 and J usage is TRBJ2-2; no firm D call. Germline CDR1 and CDR2: MNHEY and SVGAGI. The CDR3 totals 14 residues. Trimming left V 0 bases short and J 4 bases short, with 6 bases between. The CDR3 loop is CASSYSAPTGELFF. CDR3 in DNA: TGTGCCAGCAGTTACTCGGCCCCCACCGGGGAGCTGTTTTTT.

J is TRBJ2-1 and V is TRBV7-7, with 13 bases that match TRBD2. CDR1 is SSHAT, CDR2 FNYEAQ, per germline (reference sequence). This CDR3 has 18 amino acids. V was clipped by 5 bases and J by 2 bases; unmatched bases: 9. The CDR3 DNA follows: TGTGCCAGCAGCACGGGACTAGCGGGGAACCTGGCCTACAATGAGCAGTTCTTC. Its translation is CASSTGLAGNLAYNEQFF.

This chain links TRBV28 with TRBJ1-2; D is undetermined. The germline V and J ends were trimmed by 5 bases and 8 bases, with 12 bases remaining between them. Germline values: CDR1 MDHEN, CDR2 SYDVKM. The CDR3 extends over 12 amino acids. CDR3 sequence reads: CASSVWAGGYTF. The CDR3 DNA is TGTGCCAGCAGTGTCTGGGCTGGCGGCTACACCTTC.

V and J are TRBV7-2 and TRBJ2-6, with TRBD1 as a possible D gene (7 bases). V lost 2 bases and J 4 bases, leaving 15 bases between the germline ends. This CDR3 contains 17 residues. Looked up from germline, CDR1 is SGHTA and CDR2 is FQGNSA. The CDR3 region has the DNA TGTGCCAGCAGCTTAAAGGTCAGGGGGGCCGGGGCCAACGTCCTGACTTTC. Protein sequence: CASSLKVRGAGANVLTF.

The chain carries TRBV2 and TRBJ2-7, with 8 bases identical to TRBD1. The V gene's germline CDR1 is SNHLY and CDR2 FYNNEI. V lost 6 bases, J lost 2 bases, and 3 bases stayed unmatched. The CDR3 contains 13 residues. The CDR3 DNA is TGTGCCAGCAGACAGGGGGTTGCCTACGAGCAGTACTTC. Amino acids: CASRQGVAYEQYF.

The V and J genes are TRBV7-9 and TRBJ1-1; TRBD1 matches at 9 bases. CDR1 is SEHNR and CDR2 is FQNEAQ in the germline V gene (reference sequence). CDR3 size: 15 residues. Germline trimming cut 1 base from V and 1 base from J; bases unmatched to any gene: 1. The DNA of the CDR3 is TGTGCCAGCAGCTTAGGACAGGGGGGGAACACTGAAGCTTTCTTT. It is translated as CASSLGQGGNTEAFF.

The CDR3 sequence: CASSAVYRVLLNEAFF. The CDR3 nucleotides are TGTGCCAGCAGCGCTGTCTACAGGGTGCTGTTAAATGAAGCTTTCTTT. The chain joins TRBV6-4 to TRBJ1-1; possible D gene TRBD1, 6 bases. This CDR3 has 16 amino acids. Germline-derived CDR1 and CDR2 are MRHNA and SNTAGT. V was clipped by 6 bases and J by 7 bases, with 24 bases between them.

The chain links TRBV2 to TRBJ2-5, with TRBD2 matching 9 bases. The CDR3 is made up of 15 amino acids. Per germline, CDR1 SNHLY and CDR2 FYNNEI. The V segment lost 2 bases and the J segment 3 bases; nucleotides outside the gene matches: 4. The CDR3 bases are TGTGCCAGCAGTGAACGGACTAGCGTCAAAGAGACCCAGTACTTC. This encodes CASSERTSVKETQYF.

This chain joins TRBV7-6 and TRBJ2-3; no reliable D call. Trimming removed 5 bases at V and 3 bases at J, with 12 bases between. The germline V gene has CDR1 SGHVS and CDR2 FNYEAQ. CDR3 length equals 14 residues. CDR3 amino acids: CASSAWQSTDTQYF. CDR3 DNA sequence: TGTGCCAGCAGCGCCTGGCAGTCGACAGATACGCAGTATTTT.

V is TRBV5-4 and J is TRBJ1-5; D gene uncertain. The CDR3 runs to 13 residues. Trimming removed 5 bases from V and 6 bases from J, with 12 bases in between. Germline CDR1 reads SGHNT; CDR2 reads YYREEE (reference sequence). CDR3 DNA sequence: TGTGCCAGCAGTTTTGACGCAGGTCAGCCCCAGCATTTT. It encodes CASSFDAGQPQHF.

V usage is TRBV25-1 and J usage is TRBJ1-2; 9 bases are a match to TRBD1. V shed 4 bases, J shed 3 bases, and the junction held 3 bases outside the gene matches. CDR3 length equals 14 residues. Germline assignment: CDR1 MGHDK and CDR2 SYGVNS. CDR3 loop: CASSVRDRDYGYTF. DNA of the CDR3: TGTGCCAGCAGTGTCCGGGACAGGGACTATGGCTACACCTTC.

The genes are TRBV7-8 and TRBJ1-6, with unresolved D. CDR1 is SGHVS and CDR2 is FQNEAQ in the germline V gene. Trimming stripped 1 base from V and 10 bases from J, with 14 bases between. CDR3 length equals 15 residues. CDR3 sequence reads: CASSLVAAGGSPLHF. The CDR3 bases are TGTGCCAGCAGCTTAGTTGCCGCCGGCGGGTCACCCCTCCACTTT.

This chain connects TRBV9 to TRBJ2-5, with TRBD2 as a possible D gene (5 bases). This CDR3 has 10 residues. Per the germline V gene, CDR1 is SGDLS and CDR2 is YYNGEE. V lost 7 bases to trimming and J lost 4 bases, with 5 bases between them. The CDR3 is CASAGETQYF. The CDR3 DNA is TGTGCCAGCGCGGGAGAGACCCAGTACTTC.

The chain employs TRBV7-3 and TRBJ2-2, with D possibly TRBD2 on 6 matching bases. The CDR3 contains 13 residues. V was clipped by 1 base and J by 8 bases, with 8 bases between them. The germline V gene encodes CDR1 SGHTA and CDR2 FQGTGA. The CDR3: CASSLMGTGELFF. DNA of the CDR3: TGTGCCAGCAGCTTAATGGGGACTGGGGAGCTGTTTTTT. Combining the CDR3 with reference TRBV7-3 and TRBJ2-2 gives the whole variable domain GAGVSQTPSNKVTEKGKYVELRCDPISGHTALYWYRQSLGQGPEFLIYFQGTGAADDSGLPNDRFFAVRPEGSVSTLKIQRTERGDSAVYLCASSLMGTGELFFGEGSRLTVL.

The J gene is TRBJ2-7, the V gene TRBV7-2; 11 nucleotides agree with TRBD2. Unmatched junction bases numbered 2, after V lost 4 bases and J lost 6 bases. The CDR3 has 13 residues. Germline values: CDR1 SGHTA, CDR2 FQGNSA. The CDR3 region has the DNA TGTGCCAGCAGCTCTGGGACTAGCGGCGAGCAGTACTTC. Its protein product is CASSSGTSGEQYF. The whole variable domain, filled in from reference TRBV7-2 and TRBJ2-7, reads GAGVSQSPSNKVTEKGKDVELRCDPISGHTALYWYRQSLGQGLEFLIYFQGNSAPDKSGLPSDRFSAERTGGSVSTLTIQRTQQEDSAVYLCASSSGTSGEQYFGPGTRLTVT.

The chain uses TRBV10-2 and TRBJ1-5; no definite D call. This CDR3 has 12 residues. Trimming cost V 3 bases and J 4 bases, with 4 bases left between them. Germline values: CDR1 WSHSY, CDR2 SAAADI. The CDR3 DNA is TGCGCCAGCAGTGACCCTAATCAGCCCCAGCATTTT. Translating gives CASSDPNQPQHF.

The V gene is TRBV9, the J gene TRBJ2-7, with 7 nucleotides matching TRBD2. The CDR3 is made up of 14 amino acids. The J segment lost 2 bases and the V segment lost 1 base, leaving 3 bases of the junction unmatched. Germline loops: CDR1 SGDLS, CDR2 YYNGEE. CDR3 coding DNA: TGTGCCAGCAGCGTAAGCGGGGTTACCTACGAGCAGTACTTC. This sequence encodes CASSVSGVTYEQYF.

The chain joins TRBV10-3 to TRBJ2-5; 8 bases map to TRBD2. Trimming took 3 bases from V and 1 from J; bases not matched to a gene: 4. CDR1 is ENHRY and CDR2 is SYGVKD in the germline V gene. This CDR3 spans 15 amino acids. The CDR3 reads CAISELGGAQETQYF. CDR3 DNA: TGTGCCATCAGTGAACTCGGGGGGGCCCAAGAGACCCAGTACTTC.

J is TRBJ2-1 and V is TRBV29-1; 7 positions agree with TRBD2. Germline V gives CDR1 SQVTM, CDR2 ANQGSEA. CDR3 length: 15 residues. Trimming cost V 6 bases and J 2 bases; bases outside gene matches: 10. The DNA of the CDR3 is TGCAGCGTCCTGGGGCGGCGGGAGACCTACAATGAGCAGTTCTTC. This encodes CSVLGRRETYNEQFF.